This T cell receptor beta chain appears in the sequencing data of a study of human T cells and chemical hapten exposure. The overall study: On about 2 cm by about 2 cm of upper inner arm skin, sensitization was performed with 2% DPC.

TCRdb re-derived calls from the RACE reads in MiXCR, one entry per CDR3 protein. The table includes around 150,000 distinct CDR3 sequences, roughly 15% detected once. The CDR3 is 13 residues long. With 8 bases removed from V and 4 bases from J, the gap between germline ends came to 14 bases. This clonotype was seen many times. As for time point: patch test 1, 2 weeks after DPC sensitization. As for treatment: therapeutic diphenylcyclopropenone sensitization with weekly scalp DPC. Donation of samples came from alopecia patients who were 18 to 70 years old and suitable for DPC. The starting material was whole blood, obtained in connection with sensitization to the hapten diphenylcyclopropenone (DPC). This TCR came from a woman aged 25 to 45 with alopecia areata. Some clones in this sample may be carry-over from other donors' samples. The V and J genes are TRBV12-3 or TRBV12-4 and TRBJ1-2; tentative D call: TRBD1 (6 bases). The CDR3 DNA reads as TGTGCCAGCGGACCACAGGGTGGCTATGGCTACACCTTC. Its protein is CASGPQGGYGYTF.